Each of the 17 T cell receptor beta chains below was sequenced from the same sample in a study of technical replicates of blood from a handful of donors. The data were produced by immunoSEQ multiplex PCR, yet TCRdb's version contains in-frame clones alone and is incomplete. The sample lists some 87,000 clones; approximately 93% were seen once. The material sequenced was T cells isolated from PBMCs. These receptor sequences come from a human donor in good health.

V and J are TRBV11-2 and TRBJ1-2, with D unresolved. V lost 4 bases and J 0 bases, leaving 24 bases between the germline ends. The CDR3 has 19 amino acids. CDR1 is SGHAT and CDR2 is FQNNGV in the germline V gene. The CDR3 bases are TGTGCCAGCAGCTCCGCTCGGGGTACGATTGGATTCTCTAACTATGGCTACACCTTC. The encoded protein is CASSSARGTIGFSNYGYTF.

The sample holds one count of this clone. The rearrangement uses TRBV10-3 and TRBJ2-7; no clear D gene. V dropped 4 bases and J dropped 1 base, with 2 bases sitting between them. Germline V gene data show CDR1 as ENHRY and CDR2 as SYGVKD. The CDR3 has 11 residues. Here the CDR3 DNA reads TGTGCCATCAGTGTATCCTACGAGCAGTACTTC. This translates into CAISVSYEQYF.

The CDR3 coding sequence is TGCGCCAGCAGCTTGGCTCAGGGGAAAGAGACCCAGTACTTC. Protein: CASSLAQGKETQYF. This chain uses TRBV5-1 with TRBJ2-5; a weak D match, TRBD1 (6 bases). CDR1 is SGHRS and CDR2 is YFSETQ in the germline V gene. V dropped 0 bases and J dropped 3 bases, with 9 bases sitting between them. The CDR3 consists of 14 residues.

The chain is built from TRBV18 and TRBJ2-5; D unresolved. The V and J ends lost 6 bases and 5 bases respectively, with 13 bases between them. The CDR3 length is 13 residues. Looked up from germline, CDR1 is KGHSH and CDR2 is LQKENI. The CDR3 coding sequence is TGTGCCAGCTCCCAAGGCCTAGAGGAGACCCAGTACTTC. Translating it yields CASSQGLEETQYF. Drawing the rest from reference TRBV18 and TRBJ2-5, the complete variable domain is NAGVMQNPRHLVRRRGQEARLRCSPMKGHSHVYWYRQLPEEGLKFMVYLQKENIIDESGMPKERFSAEFPKEGPSILRIQQVVRGDSAAYFCASSQGLEETQYFGPGTRLLVL.

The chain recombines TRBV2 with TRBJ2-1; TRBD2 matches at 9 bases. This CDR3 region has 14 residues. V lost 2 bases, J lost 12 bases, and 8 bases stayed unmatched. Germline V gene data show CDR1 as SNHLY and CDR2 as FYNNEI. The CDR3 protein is CASSELAGRDGQFF. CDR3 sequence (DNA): TGTGCCAGCAGTGAACTAGCGGGAAGGGATGGGCAGTTCTTC.

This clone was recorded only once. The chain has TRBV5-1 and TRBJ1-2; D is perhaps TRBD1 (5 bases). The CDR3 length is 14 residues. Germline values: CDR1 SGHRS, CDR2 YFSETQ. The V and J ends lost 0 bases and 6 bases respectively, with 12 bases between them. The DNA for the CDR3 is TGCGCCAGCAGCTTGGTCCAGGGTCACGATGGCTACACCTTC. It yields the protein CASSLVQGHDGYTF. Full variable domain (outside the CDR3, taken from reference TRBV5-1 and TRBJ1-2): KAGVTQTPRYLIKTRGQQVTLSCSPISGHRSVSWYQQTPGQGLQFLFEYFSETQRNKGNFPGRFSGRQFSNSRSEMNVSTLELGDSALYLCASSLVQGHDGYTFGSGTRLTVV.

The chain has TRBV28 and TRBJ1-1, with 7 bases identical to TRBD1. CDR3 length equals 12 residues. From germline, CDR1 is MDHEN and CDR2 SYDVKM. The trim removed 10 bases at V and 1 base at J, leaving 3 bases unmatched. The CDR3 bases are TGTGCCACCTGGGACAGGAACACTGAAGCTTTCTTT. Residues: CATWDRNTEAFF.

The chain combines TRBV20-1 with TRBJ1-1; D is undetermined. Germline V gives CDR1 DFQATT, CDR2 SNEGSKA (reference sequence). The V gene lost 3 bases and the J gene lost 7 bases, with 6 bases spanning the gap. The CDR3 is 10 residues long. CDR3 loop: CSASSFEAFF. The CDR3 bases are TGCAGTGCTAGCTCGTTTGAAGCTTTCTTT.

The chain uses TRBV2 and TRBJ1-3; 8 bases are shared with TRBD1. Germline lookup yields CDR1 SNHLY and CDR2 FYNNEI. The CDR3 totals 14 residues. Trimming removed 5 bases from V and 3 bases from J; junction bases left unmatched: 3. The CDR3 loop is CASSPTGGGNTIYF. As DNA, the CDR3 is TGTGCCAGCAGTCCAACAGGGGGTGGAAACACCATATATTTT. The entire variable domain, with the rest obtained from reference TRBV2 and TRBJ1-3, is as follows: EPEVTQTPSHQVTQMGQEVILRCVPISNHLYFYWYRQILGQKVEFLVSFYNNEISEKSEIFDDQFSVERPDGSNFTLKIRSTKLEDSAMYFCASSPTGGGNTIYFGEGSWLTVV.

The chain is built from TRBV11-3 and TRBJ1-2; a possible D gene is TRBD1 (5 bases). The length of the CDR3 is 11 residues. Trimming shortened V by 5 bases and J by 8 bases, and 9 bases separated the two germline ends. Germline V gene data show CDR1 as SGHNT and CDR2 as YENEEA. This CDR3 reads CASSGHLGYTF. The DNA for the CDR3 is TGTGCCAGCAGCGGACATCTGGGCTACACCTTC.

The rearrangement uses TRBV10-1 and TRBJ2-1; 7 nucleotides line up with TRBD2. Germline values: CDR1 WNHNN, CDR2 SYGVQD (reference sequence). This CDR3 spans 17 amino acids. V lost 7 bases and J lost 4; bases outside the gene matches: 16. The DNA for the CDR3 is TGCGCCAGCACTATATCCCGGAGGACTAGGGCTTACAATGAGCAGTTCTTC. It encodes CASTISRRTRAYNEQFF.

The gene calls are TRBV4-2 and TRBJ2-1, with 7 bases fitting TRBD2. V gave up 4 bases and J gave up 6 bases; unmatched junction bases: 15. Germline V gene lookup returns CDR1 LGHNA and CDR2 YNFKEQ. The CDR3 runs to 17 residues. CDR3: CASSPLVAGHLGNEQFF. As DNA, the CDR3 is TGTGCCAGCAGCCCTCTAGTAGCGGGCCACCTCGGCAATGAGCAGTTCTTC.

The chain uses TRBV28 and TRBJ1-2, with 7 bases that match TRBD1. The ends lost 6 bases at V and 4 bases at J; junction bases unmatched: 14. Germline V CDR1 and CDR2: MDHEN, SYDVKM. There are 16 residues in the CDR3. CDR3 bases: TGTGCCAGCAGCCTCCTCTCGACAGGGCGGATCTATGGCTACACCTTC. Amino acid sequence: CASSLLSTGRIYGYTF.

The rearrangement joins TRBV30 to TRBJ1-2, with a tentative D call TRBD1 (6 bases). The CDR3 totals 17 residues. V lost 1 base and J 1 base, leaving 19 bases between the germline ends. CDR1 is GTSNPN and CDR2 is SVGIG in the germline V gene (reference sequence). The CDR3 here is CAWSGAPGQGGNYGYTF. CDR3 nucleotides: TGTGCCTGGAGTGGAGCTCCGGGGCAAGGGGGTAACTATGGCTACACCTTC.

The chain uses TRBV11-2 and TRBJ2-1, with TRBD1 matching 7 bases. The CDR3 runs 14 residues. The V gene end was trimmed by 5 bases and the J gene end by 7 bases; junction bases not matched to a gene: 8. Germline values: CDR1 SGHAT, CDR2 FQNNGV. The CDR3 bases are TGTGCCAGCAGCCAAGACAGGGTCGCGAATGAGCAGTTCTTC. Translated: CASSQDRVANEQFF.

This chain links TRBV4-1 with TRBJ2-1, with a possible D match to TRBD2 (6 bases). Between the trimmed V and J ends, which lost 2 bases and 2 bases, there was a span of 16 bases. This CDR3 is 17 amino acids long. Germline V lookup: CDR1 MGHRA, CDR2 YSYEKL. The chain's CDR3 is CASSQYPAGVTYNEQFF. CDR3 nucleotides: TGCGCCAGCAGCCAATACCCAGCGGGTGTCACCTACAATGAGCAGTTCTTC.

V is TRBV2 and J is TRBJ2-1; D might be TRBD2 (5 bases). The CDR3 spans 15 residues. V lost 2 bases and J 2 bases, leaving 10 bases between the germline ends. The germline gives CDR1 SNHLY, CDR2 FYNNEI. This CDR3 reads CASSESRGTYNEQFF. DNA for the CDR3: TGTGCCAGCAGTGAATCTCGGGGTACCTACAATGAGCAGTTCTTC.